The 4 T cell receptor beta chains below were found in one sample sequenced in a study of blood T cell repertoires in COVID-19. Sequenced by immunoSEQ multiplex PCR; TCRdb stores in-frame clones only, minus some. Of 79,000 or so clones listed, around 88% are singletons. The material sequenced was peripheral blood. Receptor source: a human donor in a cohort sampled during active COVID-19.

Only a few counts were recorded for this clone. The chain employs TRBV7-9 and TRBJ2-7; D is perhaps TRBD1 (6 bases). Germline CDR1 reads SEHNR; CDR2 reads FQNEAQ (reference sequence). The length of the CDR3 is 13 residues. V lost 5 bases to trimming and J lost 3 bases, with 11 bases between them. For the CDR3, the DNA is TGTGCCAGCAGCCGACAGGTTGACTACGAGCAGTACTTC. The encoded protein is CASSRQVDYEQYF.

This chain joins TRBV19 and TRBJ2-2, with TRBD1 identical over 8 bases. CDR1 and CDR2 from the germline V gene are LNHDA and SQIVND (reference sequence). J lost 5 bases, V lost 3 bases, and 8 bases had no gene match. CDR3 length: 16 residues. Here the CDR3 DNA reads TGTGCCAGTAGTATCCGGACAGGGATGTTGACCGGGGAGCTGTTTTTT. Its protein product is CASSIRTGMLTGELFF.

The rearrangement links TRBV7-2 to TRBJ1-2; D is unresolved. Germline V CDR1 and CDR2: SGHTA, FQGNSA. V lost 5 bases and J 0 bases, leaving 13 bases between the germline ends. The CDR3 consists of 15 residues. The CDR3 sequence is CASSPAGRTNYGYTF. The CDR3 DNA follows: TGTGCCAGCAGCCCGGCGGGCCGAACTAACTATGGCTACACCTTC.

This chain uses TRBV5-4 with TRBJ2-7, with 8 bases lining up with TRBD1. V lost 1 base and J lost 4; bases outside the gene matches: 4. Looked up from germline, CDR1 is SGHNT and CDR2 is YYREEE (reference sequence). This CDR3 comprises 14 residues. CDR3 DNA: TGTGCCAGCAGCTTGCAGGGGGCGACATACGAGCAGTACTTC. Its translation: CASSLQGATYEQYF.